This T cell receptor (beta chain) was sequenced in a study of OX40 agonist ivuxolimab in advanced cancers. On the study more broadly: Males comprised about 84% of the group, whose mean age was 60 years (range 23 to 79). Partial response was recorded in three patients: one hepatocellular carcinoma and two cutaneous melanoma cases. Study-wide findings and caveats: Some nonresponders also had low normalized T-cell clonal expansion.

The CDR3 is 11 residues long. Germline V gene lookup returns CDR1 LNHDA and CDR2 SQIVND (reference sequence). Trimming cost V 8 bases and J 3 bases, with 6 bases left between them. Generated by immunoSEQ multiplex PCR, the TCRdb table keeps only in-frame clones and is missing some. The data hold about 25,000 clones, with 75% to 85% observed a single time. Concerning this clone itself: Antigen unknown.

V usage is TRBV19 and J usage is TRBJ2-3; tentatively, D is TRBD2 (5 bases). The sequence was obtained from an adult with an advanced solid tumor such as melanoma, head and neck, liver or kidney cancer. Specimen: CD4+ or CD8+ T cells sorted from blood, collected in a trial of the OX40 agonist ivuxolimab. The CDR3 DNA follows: TGTGCCAGTCGGGGTACAGATACGCAGTATTTT. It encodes CASRGTDTQYF.